This paragraph covers one TCR beta chain sequence. This sample was taken from a study of blood T cell repertoires in COVID-19. Turning to the study itself: In each case, the material was cDNA or gDNA derived from T cells, B-cell-depleted T cells, or PBMCs.

As handled by the study authors: Amplifying reference gene primers gave estimates of nucleated cell counts. TCRdb's table, derived via immunoSEQ multiplex PCR, lists solely in-frame clones and lacks some. V and J calls and clone size are given by that table; D and trimming were obtained from the DNA. The table has 250,000 or so clones, almost 90% seen once; the top ten hold over 1.1%. V was clipped by 5 bases and J by 4 bases; unmatched bases: 11. Germline lookup yields CDR1 KGHDR and CDR2 SFDVKD. The CDR3 has 18 amino acids. The sample was peripheral blood. The chain uses TRBV24-1 and TRBJ2-1; the match to TRBD2 covers 12 bases. The TCR comes from a man older than 75 with acute or convalescent COVID-19. The CDR3 sequence: CATSGTPLAGGLYNEQFF. In DNA form, the CDR3 reads TGTGCCACCAGTGGGACACCCCTAGCGGGGGGGCTGTACAATGAGCAGTTCTTC.